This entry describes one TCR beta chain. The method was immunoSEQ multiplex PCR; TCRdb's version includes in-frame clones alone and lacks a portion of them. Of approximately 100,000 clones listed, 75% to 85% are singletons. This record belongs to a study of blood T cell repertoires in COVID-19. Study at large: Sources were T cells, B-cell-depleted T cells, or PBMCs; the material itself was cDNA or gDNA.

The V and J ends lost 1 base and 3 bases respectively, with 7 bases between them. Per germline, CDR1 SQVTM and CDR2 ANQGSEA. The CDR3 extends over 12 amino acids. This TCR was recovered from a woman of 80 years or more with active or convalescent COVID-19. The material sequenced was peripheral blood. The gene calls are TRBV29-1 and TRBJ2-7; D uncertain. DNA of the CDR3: TGCAGCGTTGAAGGCCCGGGCTACGAGCAGTACTTC. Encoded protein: CSVEGPGYEQYF.